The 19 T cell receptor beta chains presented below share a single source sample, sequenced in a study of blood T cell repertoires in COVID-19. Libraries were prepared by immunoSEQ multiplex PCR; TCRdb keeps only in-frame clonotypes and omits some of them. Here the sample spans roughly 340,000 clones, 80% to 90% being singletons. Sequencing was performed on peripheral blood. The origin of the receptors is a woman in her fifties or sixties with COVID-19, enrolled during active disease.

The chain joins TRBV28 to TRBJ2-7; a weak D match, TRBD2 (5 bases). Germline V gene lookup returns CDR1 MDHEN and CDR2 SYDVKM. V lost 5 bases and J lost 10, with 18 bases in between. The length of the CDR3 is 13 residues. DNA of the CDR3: TGTGCCAGCAGTACCCCGGGAAGGCCTCAACAGTACTTC. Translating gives CASSTPGRPQQYF.

The CDR3 loop reads CATMARGANVLTF. In DNA form, the CDR3 reads TGTGCCACCATGGCGAGGGGGGCCAACGTCCTGACTTTC. The V gene is TRBV24-1, the J gene TRBJ2-6; no firm D call. Germline V gives CDR1 KGHDR, CDR2 SFDVKD. CDR3 length equals 13 residues. Trimming left V 8 bases short and J 4 bases short, with 8 bases between.

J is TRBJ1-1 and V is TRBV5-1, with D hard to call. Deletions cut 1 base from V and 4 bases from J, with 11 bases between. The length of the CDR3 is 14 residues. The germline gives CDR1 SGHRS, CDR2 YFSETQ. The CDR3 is CASSLRSDSTEAFF. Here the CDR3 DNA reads TGCGCCAGCAGCTTGAGATCCGATAGCACTGAAGCTTTCTTT.

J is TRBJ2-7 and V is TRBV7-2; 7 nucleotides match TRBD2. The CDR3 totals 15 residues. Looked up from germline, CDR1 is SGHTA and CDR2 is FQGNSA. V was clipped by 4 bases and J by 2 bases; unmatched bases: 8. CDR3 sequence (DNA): TGTGCCAGCAGCTCTGCTAGCGGCGTCACCTACGAGCAGTACTTC. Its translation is CASSSASGVTYEQYF.

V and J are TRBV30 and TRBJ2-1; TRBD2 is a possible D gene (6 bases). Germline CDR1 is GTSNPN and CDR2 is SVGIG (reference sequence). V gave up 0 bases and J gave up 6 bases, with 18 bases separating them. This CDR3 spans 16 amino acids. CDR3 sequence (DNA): TGTGCCTGGAGTGTAGAGGGAGGCGTTCCGGGCAATGAGCAGTTCTTC. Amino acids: CAWSVEGGVPGNEQFF.

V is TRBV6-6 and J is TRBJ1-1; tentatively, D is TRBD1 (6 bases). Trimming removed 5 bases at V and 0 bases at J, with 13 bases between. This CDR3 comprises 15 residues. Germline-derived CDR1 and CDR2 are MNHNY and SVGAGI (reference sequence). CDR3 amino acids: CASSKVQGLNTEAFF. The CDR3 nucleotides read TGTGCCAGCAGTAAAGTACAGGGCTTGAACACTGAAGCTTTCTTT.

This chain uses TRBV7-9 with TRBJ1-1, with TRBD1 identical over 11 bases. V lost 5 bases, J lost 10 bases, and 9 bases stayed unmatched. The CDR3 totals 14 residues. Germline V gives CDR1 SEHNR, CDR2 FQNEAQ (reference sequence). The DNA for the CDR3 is TGTGCCAGCAGCGGCTCCGGGACAGGGGGTTCAGCTTTCTTT. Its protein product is CASSGSGTGGSAFF.

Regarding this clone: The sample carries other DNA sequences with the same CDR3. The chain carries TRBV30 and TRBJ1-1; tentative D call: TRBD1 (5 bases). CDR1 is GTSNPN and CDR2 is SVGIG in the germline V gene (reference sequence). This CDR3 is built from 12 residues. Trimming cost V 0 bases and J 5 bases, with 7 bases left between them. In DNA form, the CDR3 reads TGTGCCTGGAGTGTACGGGGGACTGAAGCTTTCTTT. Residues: CAWSVRGTEAFF.

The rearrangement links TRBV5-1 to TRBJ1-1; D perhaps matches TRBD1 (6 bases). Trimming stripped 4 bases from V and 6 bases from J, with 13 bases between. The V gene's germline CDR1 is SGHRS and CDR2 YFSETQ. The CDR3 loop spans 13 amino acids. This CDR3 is CASSDRTAPEAFF. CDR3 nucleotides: TGCGCCAGCAGCGATCGGACAGCCCCTGAAGCTTTCTTT. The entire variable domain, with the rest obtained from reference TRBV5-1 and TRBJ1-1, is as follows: KAGVTQTPRYLIKTRGQQVTLSCSPISGHRSVSWYQQTPGQGLQFLFEYFSETQRNKGNFPGRFSGRQFSNSRSEMNVSTLELGDSALYLCASSDRTAPEAFFGQGTRLTVV.

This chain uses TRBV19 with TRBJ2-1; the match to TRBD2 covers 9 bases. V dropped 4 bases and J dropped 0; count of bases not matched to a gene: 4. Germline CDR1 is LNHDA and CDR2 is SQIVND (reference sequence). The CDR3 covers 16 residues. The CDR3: CASSRGGRVSYNEQFF. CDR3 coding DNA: TGTGCCAGTAGTAGAGGCGGGAGGGTCTCCTACAATGAGCAGTTCTTC. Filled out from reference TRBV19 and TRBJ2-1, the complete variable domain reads DGGITQSPKYLFRKEGQNVTLSCEQNLNHDAMYWYRQDPGQGLRLIYYSQIVNDFQKGDIAEGYSVSREKKESFPLTVTSAQKNPTAFYLCASSRGGRVSYNEQFFGPGTRLTVL.

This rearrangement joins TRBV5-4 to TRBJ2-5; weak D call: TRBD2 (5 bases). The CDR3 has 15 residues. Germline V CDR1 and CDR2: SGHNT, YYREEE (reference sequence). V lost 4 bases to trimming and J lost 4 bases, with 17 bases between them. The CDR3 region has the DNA TGTGCCAGCAGCGAGGGATTTTCTAATGTAGAGACCCAGTACTTC. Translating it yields CASSEGFSNVETQYF.

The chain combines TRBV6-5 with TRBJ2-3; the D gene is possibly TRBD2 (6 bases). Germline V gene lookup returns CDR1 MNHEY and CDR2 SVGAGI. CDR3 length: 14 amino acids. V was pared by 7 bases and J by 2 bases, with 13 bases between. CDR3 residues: CASTPGTYTDTQYF. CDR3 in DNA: TGTGCCAGCACCCCCGGGACTTACACAGATACGCAGTATTTT.

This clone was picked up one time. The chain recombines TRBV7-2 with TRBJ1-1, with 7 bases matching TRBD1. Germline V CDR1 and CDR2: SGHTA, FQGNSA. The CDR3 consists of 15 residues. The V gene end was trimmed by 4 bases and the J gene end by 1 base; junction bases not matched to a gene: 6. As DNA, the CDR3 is TGTGCCAGCAGCTACACAGGGGACCCGAACACTGAAGCTTTCTTT. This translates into CASSYTGDPNTEAFF.

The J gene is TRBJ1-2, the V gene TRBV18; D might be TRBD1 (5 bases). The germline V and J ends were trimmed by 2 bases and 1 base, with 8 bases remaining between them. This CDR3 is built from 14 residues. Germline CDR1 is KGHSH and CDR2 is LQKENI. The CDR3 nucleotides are TGTGCCAGCTCACCAGGCGGGGGTAACTATGGCTACACCTTC. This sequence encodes CASSPGGGNYGYTF.

CDR3 DNA sequence: TGTGCCAGCAGCTTACGAGGCTTTGAAGCTTTCTTT. Amino acids: CASSLRGFEAFF. The chain employs TRBV7-9 and TRBJ1-1; no clear D gene. The germline V and J ends were trimmed by 2 bases and 7 bases, with 8 bases remaining between them. The CDR3 sequence is 12 residues long. Germline values: CDR1 SEHNR, CDR2 FQNEAQ (reference sequence).

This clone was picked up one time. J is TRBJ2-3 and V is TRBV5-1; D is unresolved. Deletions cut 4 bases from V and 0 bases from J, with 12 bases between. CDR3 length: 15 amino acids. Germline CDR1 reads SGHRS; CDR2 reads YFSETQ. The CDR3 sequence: CASSPSTASTDTQYF. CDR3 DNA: TGCGCCAGCAGCCCCTCAACTGCCAGCACAGATACGCAGTATTTT. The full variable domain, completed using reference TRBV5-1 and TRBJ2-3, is KAGVTQTPRYLIKTRGQQVTLSCSPISGHRSVSWYQQTPGQGLQFLFEYFSETQRNKGNFPGRFSGRQFSNSRSEMNVSTLELGDSALYLCASSPSTASTDTQYFGPGTRLTVL.

This CDR3 is CASTNSGSGYEQYF. The CDR3 DNA is TGTGCCAGCACTAATAGCGGGAGTGGGTACGAGCAGTACTTC. This sequence joins TRBV6-6 and TRBJ2-7; 9 bases map to TRBD2. Per germline, CDR1 MNHNY and CDR2 SVGAGI (reference sequence). Trimming cost V 7 bases and J 4 bases; bases outside gene matches: 8. The CDR3 is 14 residues long.

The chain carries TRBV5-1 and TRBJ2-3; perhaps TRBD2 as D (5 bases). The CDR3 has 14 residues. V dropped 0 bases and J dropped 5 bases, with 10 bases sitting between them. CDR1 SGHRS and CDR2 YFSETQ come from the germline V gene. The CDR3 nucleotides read TGCGCCAGCAGCTTGGAAGGCGGAGGAGATACGCAGTATTTT. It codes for CASSLEGGGDTQYF.

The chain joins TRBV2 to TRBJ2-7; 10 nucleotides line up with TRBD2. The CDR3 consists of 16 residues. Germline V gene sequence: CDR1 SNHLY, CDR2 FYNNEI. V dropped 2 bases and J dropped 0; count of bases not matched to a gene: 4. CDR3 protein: CASSELAGVYSYEQYF. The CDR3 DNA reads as TGTGCCAGCAGTGAACTAGCGGGAGTTTACTCCTACGAGCAGTACTTC.